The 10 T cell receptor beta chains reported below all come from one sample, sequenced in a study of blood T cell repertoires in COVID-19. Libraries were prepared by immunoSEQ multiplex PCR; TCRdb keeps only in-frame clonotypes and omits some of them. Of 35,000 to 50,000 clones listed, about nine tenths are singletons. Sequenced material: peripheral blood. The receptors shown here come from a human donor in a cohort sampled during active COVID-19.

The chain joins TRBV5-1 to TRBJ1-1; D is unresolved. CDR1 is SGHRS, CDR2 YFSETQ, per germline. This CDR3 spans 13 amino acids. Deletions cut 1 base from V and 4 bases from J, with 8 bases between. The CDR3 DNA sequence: TGCGCCAGCAGCTTGAATGCAGGCACTGAAGCTTTCTTT. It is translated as CASSLNAGTEAFF.

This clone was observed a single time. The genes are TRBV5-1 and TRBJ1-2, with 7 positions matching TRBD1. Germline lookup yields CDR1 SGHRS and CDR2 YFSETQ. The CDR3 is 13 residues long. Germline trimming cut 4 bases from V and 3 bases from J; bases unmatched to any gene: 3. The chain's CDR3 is CASSIGTDYGYTF. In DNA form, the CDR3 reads TGCGCCAGCAGCATCGGGACAGACTATGGCTACACCTTC.

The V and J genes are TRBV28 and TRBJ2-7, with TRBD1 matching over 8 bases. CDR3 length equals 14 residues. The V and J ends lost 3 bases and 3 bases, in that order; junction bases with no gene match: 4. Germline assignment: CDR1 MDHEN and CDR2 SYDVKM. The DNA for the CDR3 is TGTGCCAGCAGTTTCCCCGGGACAGGCTACGAGCAGTACTTC. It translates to CASSFPGTGYEQYF.

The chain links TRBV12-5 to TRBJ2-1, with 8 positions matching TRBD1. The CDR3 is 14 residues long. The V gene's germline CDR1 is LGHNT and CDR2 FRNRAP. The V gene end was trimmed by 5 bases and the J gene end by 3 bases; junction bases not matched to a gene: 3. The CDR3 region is CASGGGTGYNEQFF. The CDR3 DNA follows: TGTGCTAGTGGTGGCGGGACAGGCTACAATGAGCAGTTCTTC. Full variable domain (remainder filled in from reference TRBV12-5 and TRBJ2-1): DARVTQTPRHKVTEMGQEVTMRCQPILGHNTVFWYRQTMMQGLELLAYFRNRAPLDDSGMPKDRFSAEMPDATLATLKIQPSEPRDSAVYFCASGGGTGYNEQFFGPGTRLTVL.

Here the CDR3 reads CAGRYGESTDTQYF. The CDR3 bases are TGTGCCGGTAGATACGGGGAAAGCACAGATACGCAGTATTTT. The chain carries TRBV30 and TRBJ2-3; TRBD2 is a possible D gene (5 bases). V lost 8 bases to trimming and J lost 0 bases, with 15 bases between them. The length of the CDR3 is 14 residues. Per the germline V gene, CDR1 is GTSNPN and CDR2 is SVGIG (reference sequence).

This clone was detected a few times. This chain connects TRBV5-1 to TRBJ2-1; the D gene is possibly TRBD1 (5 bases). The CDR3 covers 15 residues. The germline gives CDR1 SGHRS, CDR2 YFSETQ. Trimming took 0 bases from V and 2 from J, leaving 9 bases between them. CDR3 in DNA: TGCGCCAGCAGCTTGGGACAGATACCCTACAATGAGCAGTTCTTC. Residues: CASSLGQIPYNEQFF.

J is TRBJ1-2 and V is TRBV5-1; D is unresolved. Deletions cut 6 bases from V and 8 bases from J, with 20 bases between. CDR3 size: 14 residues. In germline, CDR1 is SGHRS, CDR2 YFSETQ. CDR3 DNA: TGCGCCAGCAATACCGGAGACCAACGAGGGGGCTACACCTTC. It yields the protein CASNTGDQRGGYTF.

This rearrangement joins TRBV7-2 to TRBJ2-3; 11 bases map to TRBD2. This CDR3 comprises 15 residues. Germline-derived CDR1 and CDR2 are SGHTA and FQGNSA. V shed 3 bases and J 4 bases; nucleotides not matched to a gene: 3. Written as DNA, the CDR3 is TGTGCCAGCAGCTTGACTAGCGGGGTAGCAGATACGCAGTATTTT. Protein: CASSLTSGVADTQYF.

The CDR3 coding sequence is TGTGCCAGCAGCGTAGGCGGAAACAGGGGGGGATATGGCTACACCTTC. Translated, it gives CASSVGGNRGGYGYTF. The gene calls are TRBV9 and TRBJ1-2, with 8 bases fitting TRBD1. The CDR3 contains 16 residues. The trim removed 0 bases at V and 5 bases at J, leaving 9 bases unmatched. CDR1 SGDLS and CDR2 YYNGEE come from the germline V gene.

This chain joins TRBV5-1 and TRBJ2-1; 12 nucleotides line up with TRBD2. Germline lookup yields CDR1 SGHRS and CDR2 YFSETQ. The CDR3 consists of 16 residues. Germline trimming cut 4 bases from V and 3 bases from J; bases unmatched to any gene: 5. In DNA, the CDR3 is TGCGCCAGCAGCCTGACTAGCGGGAGAGTCTACAATGAGCAGTTCTTC. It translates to CASSLTSGRVYNEQFF.